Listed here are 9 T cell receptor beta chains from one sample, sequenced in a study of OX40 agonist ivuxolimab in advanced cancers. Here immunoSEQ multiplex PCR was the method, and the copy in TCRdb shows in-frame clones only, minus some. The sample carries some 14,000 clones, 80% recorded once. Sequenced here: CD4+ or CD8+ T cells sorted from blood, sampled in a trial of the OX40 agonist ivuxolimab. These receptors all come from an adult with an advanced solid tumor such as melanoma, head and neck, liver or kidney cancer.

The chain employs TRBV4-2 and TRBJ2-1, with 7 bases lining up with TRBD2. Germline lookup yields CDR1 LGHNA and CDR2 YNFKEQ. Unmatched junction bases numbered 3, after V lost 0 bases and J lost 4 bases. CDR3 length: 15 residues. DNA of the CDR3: TGTGCCAGCAGCCAAGAACCAGCGGGGTACAATGAGCAGTTCTTC. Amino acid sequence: CASSQEPAGYNEQFF.

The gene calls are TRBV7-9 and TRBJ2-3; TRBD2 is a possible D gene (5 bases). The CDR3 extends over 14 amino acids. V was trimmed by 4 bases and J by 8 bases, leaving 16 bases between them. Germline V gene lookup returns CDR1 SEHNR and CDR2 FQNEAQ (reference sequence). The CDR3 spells CASSSEGIASTQYF. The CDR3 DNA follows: TGTGCCAGCAGCTCCGAAGGGATAGCGAGTACGCAGTATTTT. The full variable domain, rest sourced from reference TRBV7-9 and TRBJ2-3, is DTGVSQNPRHKITKRGQNVTFRCDPISEHNRLYWYRQTLGQGPEFLTYFQNEAQLEKSRLLSDRFSAERPKGSFSTLEIQRTEQGDSAMYLCASSSEGIASTQYFGPGTRLTVL.

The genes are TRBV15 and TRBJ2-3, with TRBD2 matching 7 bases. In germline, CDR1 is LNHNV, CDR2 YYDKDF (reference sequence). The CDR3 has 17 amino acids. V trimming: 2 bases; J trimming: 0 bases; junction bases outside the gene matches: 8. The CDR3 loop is CATSRHGLEDSTDTQYF. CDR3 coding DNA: TGTGCCACCAGCAGACACGGACTAGAAGATAGCACAGATACGCAGTATTTT.

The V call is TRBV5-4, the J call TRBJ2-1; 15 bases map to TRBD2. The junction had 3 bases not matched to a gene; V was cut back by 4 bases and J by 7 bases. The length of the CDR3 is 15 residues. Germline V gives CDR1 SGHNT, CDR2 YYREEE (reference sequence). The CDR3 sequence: CASSPGLAGGNEQFF. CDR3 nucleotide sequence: TGTGCCAGCAGCCCCGGACTAGCGGGGGGGAATGAGCAGTTCTTC.

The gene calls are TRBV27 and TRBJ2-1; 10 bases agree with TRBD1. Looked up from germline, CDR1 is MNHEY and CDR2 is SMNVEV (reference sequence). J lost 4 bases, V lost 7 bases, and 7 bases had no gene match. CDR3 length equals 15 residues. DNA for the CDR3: TGTGCCAGCACCAAAGGGACAGGGGCTTACAATGAGCAGTTCTTC. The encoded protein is CASTKGTGAYNEQFF.

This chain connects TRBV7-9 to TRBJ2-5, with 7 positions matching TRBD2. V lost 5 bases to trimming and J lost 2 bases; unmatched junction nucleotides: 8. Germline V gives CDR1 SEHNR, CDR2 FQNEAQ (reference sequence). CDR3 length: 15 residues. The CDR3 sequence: CASSPVGGGQETQYF. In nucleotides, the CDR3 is TGTGCCAGCAGCCCCGTCGGGGGAGGGCAAGAGACCCAGTACTTC.

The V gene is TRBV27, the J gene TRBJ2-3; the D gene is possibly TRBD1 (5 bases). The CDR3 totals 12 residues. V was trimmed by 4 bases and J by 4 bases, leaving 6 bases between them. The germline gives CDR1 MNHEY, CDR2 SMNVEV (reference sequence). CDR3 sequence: CASSSGSDTQYF. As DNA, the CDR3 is TGTGCCAGCAGTTCAGGGTCAGATACGCAGTATTTT.

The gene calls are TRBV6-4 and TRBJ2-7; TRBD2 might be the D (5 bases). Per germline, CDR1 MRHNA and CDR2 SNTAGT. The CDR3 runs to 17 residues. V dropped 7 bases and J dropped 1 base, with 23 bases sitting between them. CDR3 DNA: TGTGCCAGCACCCTACTGGACTCTCCTCTAGGTTCCTACGAGCAGTACTTC. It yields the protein CASTLLDSPLGSYEQYF.

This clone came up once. The CDR3 region has the DNA TGTGCCAGCAGTGTCTACAGGGTAGGGGAAGAAGAGACCCAGTACTTC. It yields the protein CASSVYRVGEEETQYF. The rearrangement uses TRBV27 and TRBJ2-5; D possibly corresponds to TRBD1 (6 bases). V was shortened by 5 bases and J by 3 bases, with 19 bases between the two germline ends. The germline V gene has CDR1 MNHEY and CDR2 SMNVEV (reference sequence). The CDR3 has 16 residues.